The T cell receptor beta chain under discussion was sequenced for a study of identifying expanded T cells in peripheral blood. Notes on this clone: The antigen remains unidentified.

Points from the study as a whole: Across healthy donors, higher total template counts meant significantly greater approximately two-week count variance.

Libraries were prepared by immunoSEQ multiplex PCR; TCRdb keeps only in-frame clonotypes and omits some of them. The top ten clones hold around 3.6% of a sample with more than 80,000 clones, about 91% of them seen once. Germline CDR1 is LNHDA and CDR2 is SQIVND (reference sequence). This CDR3 contains 16 residues. After removal of 1 base from V and 1 base from J, the junction contained 4 bases not matched to a gene. The V gene is TRBV19, the J gene TRBJ1-1; 9 bases map to TRBD1. The sequencing sample was made of blood. This TCR was recovered from a person aged 18 to 75 in good health. In DNA, the CDR3 is TGTGCCAGTAGTATAGCCCCGGGACAGGGGAACACTGAAGCTTTCTTT. Translated: CASSIAPGQGNTEAFF.